The 24 T cell receptor beta chains below come from one sample, sequenced in a study of OX40 agonist ivuxolimab in advanced cancers. Generated by immunoSEQ multiplex PCR, the TCRdb table keeps only in-frame clones and is missing some. Of more than 80,000 clones detected, about 91% appear once; the ten largest clones hold roughly 0.31%. The sample was CD4+ or CD8+ T cells sorted from blood, taken in a trial of the OX40 agonist ivuxolimab. The receptors were sampled from an adult with an advanced solid tumor such as melanoma, head and neck, liver or kidney cancer.

The chain uses TRBV30 and TRBJ1-6, with TRBD1 matching over 9 bases. The CDR3 contains 13 residues. Losses at the gene ends were 7 bases for V and 7 bases for J; bases not matched to a gene: 5. CDR1 is GTSNPN, CDR2 SVGIG, per germline (reference sequence). In nucleotides, the CDR3 is TGTGCCTCGTACGGGACAGGGAATTCACCCCTCCACTTT. It codes for CASYGTGNSPLHF.

The CDR3 is CASSSGGLKASGSRETQYF. As DNA, the CDR3 is TGTGCCAGCAGCTCAGGCGGGTTAAAGGCTAGCGGGAGTAGAGAGACCCAGTACTTC. The chain is built from TRBV11-2 and TRBJ2-5; TRBD2 aligns across 10 bases. Trimming removed 4 bases from V and 4 bases from J; junction bases left unmatched: 18. The CDR3 is made up of 19 amino acids. Germline CDR1 and CDR2: SGHAT and FQNNGV.

The J gene is TRBJ2-3, the V gene TRBV21-1; the DNA was not compared with TRBD2, the D call given in the table. TRBV21-1 is a known pseudogene. The CDR3 extends over 17 amino acids. The CDR3 region has the DNA TGTGCCAGCAGACTACGGGGGACCCCTCCACGCACAGATACGCAGTATTTT. Translation: CASRLRGTPPRTDTQYF.

V is TRBV6-1 and J is TRBJ1-4; the D gene is possibly TRBD1 (5 bases). The CDR3 has 14 amino acids. CDR1 is MNHNS and CDR2 is SASEGT in the germline V gene. V lost 9 bases and J 4 bases, leaving 15 bases between the germline ends. CDR3 DNA: TGTGCCAGTGGGGGGGAGGGTAATAATGAAAAACTGTTTTTT. Translation: CASGGEGNNEKLFF.

This chain joins TRBV6-1 and TRBJ2-2; D is uncertain. Germline lookup yields CDR1 MNHNS and CDR2 SASEGT. This CDR3 has 12 amino acids. V was cut by 6 bases and J by 6 bases, with 8 bases left in between. The CDR3 loop is CASRETPGELFF. The CDR3 DNA sequence: TGTGCCAGCAGAGAAACGCCCGGGGAGCTGTTTTTT.

This chain joins TRBV27 and TRBJ2-1; 9 nucleotides line up with TRBD2. Germline trimming cut 2 bases from V and 3 bases from J; bases unmatched to any gene: 5. Germline V gives CDR1 MNHEY, CDR2 SMNVEV (reference sequence). The CDR3 has 16 amino acids. Written as DNA, the CDR3 is TGTGCCAGCAGTTTACTAACTAGCGGGTACTACAATGAGCAGTTCTTC. Translating gives CASSLLTSGYYNEQFF.

The V and J genes are TRBV4-1 and TRBJ2-7, with 11 bases lining up with TRBD2. Germline V CDR1 and CDR2: MGHRA, YSYEKL. V shed 4 bases, J shed 0 bases, and the junction held 5 bases outside the gene matches. CDR3 length: 16 amino acids. CDR3 bases: TGCGCCAGCAGCCCGGGACTAGCGGTCAGCTCCTACGAGCAGTACTTC. It encodes CASSPGLAVSSYEQYF.

This clone was recorded only once. The chain links TRBV28 to TRBJ2-7; 10 bases are shared with TRBD2. In germline, CDR1 is MDHEN, CDR2 SYDVKM. The CDR3 has 15 residues. V shed 2 bases, J shed 5 bases, and the junction held 6 bases outside the gene matches. Written as DNA, the CDR3 is TGTGCCAGCAGTTTACTAGCGGGAGTCCGCCACGAGCAGTACTTC. Residues: CASSLLAGVRHEQYF.

The rearrangement joins TRBV11-2 to TRBJ2-1; 9 bases match TRBD2. The junction had 7 bases not matched to a gene; V was cut back by 4 bases and J by 0 bases. CDR1 is SGHAT, CDR2 FQNNGV, per germline. The CDR3 is made up of 17 amino acids. DNA of the CDR3: TGTGCCAGCAGCTCGCTAGCGGGATCGAGCTCCTACAATGAGCAGTTCTTC. This codes for CASSSLAGSSSYNEQFF. The entire variable domain, with the rest obtained from reference TRBV11-2 and TRBJ2-1, is as follows: EAGVAQSPRYKIIEKRQSVAFWCNPISGHATLYWYQQILGQGPKLLIQFQNNGVVDDSQLPKDRFSAERLKGVDSTLKIQPAKLEDSAVYLCASSSLAGSSSYNEQFFGPGTRLTVL.

The chain has TRBV18 and TRBJ2-7, with TRBD1 as a possible D gene (6 bases). Trimming removed 3 bases from V and 0 bases from J, with 12 bases in between. The germline V gene has CDR1 KGHSH and CDR2 LQKENI. The CDR3 extends over 15 amino acids. For the CDR3, the DNA is TGTGCCAGCTCACCGTCGAAGGGGGTCTCCTACGAGCAGTACTTC. Translated, it gives CASSPSKGVSYEQYF.

This chain connects TRBV15 to TRBJ2-5; TRBD1 matches 7 bases. The V and J ends lost 5 bases and 5 bases, in that order; junction bases with no gene match: 14. CDR1 is LNHNV and CDR2 is YYDKDF in the germline V gene (reference sequence). CDR3 length equals 16 residues. This CDR3 reads CATSPDRSRSWETQYF. The CDR3 region has the DNA TGTGCCACCAGCCCGGACAGGAGCAGGTCGTGGGAGACCCAGTACTTC.

J is TRBJ2-7 and V is TRBV10-2; unclear D gene. Trimming pared 5 bases from V and 2 bases from J, leaving 10 bases between. Looked up from germline, CDR1 is WSHSY and CDR2 is SAAADI. This CDR3 contains 13 residues. CDR3 amino acids: CASSLPAPYEQYF. The CDR3 DNA sequence: TGCGCCAGCAGTTTACCCGCCCCCTACGAGCAGTACTTC.

J is TRBJ2-7 and V is TRBV7-2; 7 nucleotides align to TRBD2. V trimming: 4 bases; J trimming: 3 bases; junction bases outside the gene matches: 6. Germline V gene lookup returns CDR1 SGHTA and CDR2 FQGNSA. The CDR3 extends over 14 amino acids. CDR3 sequence (DNA): TGTGCCAGCAGCTGGGGGGGAGGAAGCTACGAGCAGTACTTC. Translating gives CASSWGGGSYEQYF.

This clone was observed a handful of times. V and J are TRBV7-2 and TRBJ2-7, with unresolved D. Trimming left V 5 bases short and J 2 bases short, with 13 bases between. Germline-derived CDR1 and CDR2 are SGHTA and FQGNSA. This CDR3 region has 14 residues. The DNA for the CDR3 is TGTGCCAGCAGCACCCCAGGTACCACCTACGAGCAGTACTTC. Encoded protein: CASSTPGTTYEQYF.

The chain carries TRBV29-1 and TRBJ1-5; 8 nucleotides line up with TRBD1. The CDR3 totals 13 residues. J gave up 4 bases and V 6 bases, and 5 bases lay outside the gene matches. The germline CDR1 and CDR2 sequences are SQVTM and ANQGSEA. In DNA form, the CDR3 reads TGCAGCGTCTCCCGGGACAGGAATCAGCCCCAGCATTTT. Amino acid sequence: CSVSRDRNQPQHF.

The chain employs TRBV13 and TRBJ2-6, with 11 nucleotides matching TRBD1. The germline gives CDR1 PRHDT, CDR2 FYEKMQ (reference sequence). CDR3 length equals 18 residues. V dropped 5 bases and J dropped 1; count of bases not matched to a gene: 7. The CDR3 protein is CASSPTGTGGSGANVLTF. The DNA for the CDR3 is TGTGCCAGCAGCCCCACCGGGACAGGGGGTTCTGGGGCCAACGTCCTGACTTTC.

The chain joins TRBV7-6 to TRBJ2-7, with D perhaps matching TRBD1 (5 bases). Between the trimmed V and J ends, which lost 2 bases and 5 bases, there was a span of 10 bases. The CDR3 loop spans 13 amino acids. CDR1 and CDR2 (germline): SGHVS, FNYEAQ. CDR3 bases: TGTGCCAGCAGCTTACAAGGGGCCGACGAGCAGTACTTC. Translating it yields CASSLQGADEQYF.

The chain recombines TRBV7-2 with TRBJ2-7, with TRBD2 identical over 7 bases. Germline CDR1 reads SGHTA; CDR2 reads FQGNSA. This CDR3 is built from 15 residues. V gave up 1 base and J gave up 1 base; unmatched junction bases: 4. The CDR3 coding sequence is TGTGCCAGCAGCTTAGTTGCGGGAGAATCCTACGAGCAGTACTTC. Residues: CASSLVAGESYEQYF.

This sequence joins TRBV7-2 and TRBJ1-3, with 7 bases fitting TRBD1. The CDR3 is 15 residues long. Germline V gene lookup returns CDR1 SGHTA and CDR2 FQGNSA. V trimming: 6 bases; J trimming: 4 bases; junction bases outside the gene matches: 9. This CDR3 is CASSHRGSSGNTIYF. In DNA form, the CDR3 reads TGTGCCAGCAGTCACAGGGGTTCCTCAGGAAACACCATATATTTT. The full variable domain, completed using reference TRBV7-2 and TRBJ1-3, is GAGVSQSPSNKVTEKGKDVELRCDPISGHTALYWYRQSLGQGLEFLIYFQGNSAPDKSGLPSDRFSAERTGGSVSTLTIQRTQQEDSAVYLCASSHRGSSGNTIYFGEGSWLTVV.

This rearrangement joins TRBV6-6 to TRBJ2-5; 8 nucleotides agree with TRBD1. The CDR3 sequence is 13 residues long. Germline CDR1 and CDR2: MNHNY and SVGAGI (reference sequence). V lost 5 bases and J lost 5; bases outside the gene matches: 4. CDR3 sequence reads: CASSDRGRETQYF. CDR3 sequence (DNA): TGTGCCAGCAGTGACAGGGGTAGGGAGACCCAGTACTTC.

CDR3 sequence reads: CASSPSGLDGNTIYF. In DNA form, the CDR3 reads TGTGCCAGCTCACCTTCGGGCTTAGATGGAAACACCATATATTTT. This chain links TRBV18 with TRBJ1-3; D call uncertain. In germline, CDR1 is KGHSH, CDR2 LQKENI. V dropped 3 bases and J dropped 3 bases, with 12 bases sitting between them. This CDR3 contains 15 residues.

This chain connects TRBV28 to TRBJ1-2; 7 bases fit TRBD1. The CDR3 loop spans 15 amino acids. Germline V gives CDR1 MDHEN, CDR2 SYDVKM. Trimming at V came to 6 bases and at J to 0 bases, leaving 7 bases not matched to a gene. The CDR3 loop reads CASSPYRGSNYGYTF. DNA of the CDR3: TGTGCCAGCAGCCCCTACAGGGGATCTAACTATGGCTACACCTTC.

This chain joins TRBV18 and TRBJ2-3; D may be TRBD1 (6 bases). In germline, CDR1 is KGHSH, CDR2 LQKENI. Trimming stripped 8 bases from V and 3 bases from J, with 18 bases between. This CDR3 is 15 amino acids long. The CDR3 spells CASTGRGGFTDTQYF. CDR3 coding DNA: TGTGCCAGCACAGGGCGCGGCGGGTTTACAGATACGCAGTATTTT.

The chain joins TRBV5-1 to TRBJ2-1, with D tentatively TRBD1 (6 bases). This CDR3 is 14 amino acids long. Germline V gives CDR1 SGHRS, CDR2 YFSETQ. Trimming left V 5 bases short and J 4 bases short, with 13 bases between. The CDR3 nucleotides are TGCGCCAGCAGACAGGGTAGTACTTACAATGAGCAGTTCTTC. It specifies CASRQGSTYNEQFF.